This passage covers 24 T cell receptor beta chains from one sample sequenced in a study of blood T cell repertoires in COVID-19. The data were produced by immunoSEQ multiplex PCR, yet TCRdb's version contains in-frame clones alone and is incomplete. Among about 300,000 clones, 85% were seen once, and the ten largest hold 1.5% to 2%. Sequenced sample: PBMCs or T cells enriched from blood (not recorded which). Every receptor here comes from a woman aged 25 to 39 who had been exposed to COVID-19.

The chain employs TRBV5-6 and TRBJ1-1; no clear D gene. The CDR3 length is 15 residues. Germline CDR1 SGHDT, CDR2 YYEEEE. V dropped 1 base and J dropped 2 bases, with 12 bases sitting between them. The CDR3 loop is CASSLPQTLNTEAFF. In DNA, the CDR3 is TGTGCCAGCAGCTTGCCGCAGACACTTAACACTGAAGCTTTCTTT.

This chain uses TRBV28 with TRBJ1-4; 11 bases match TRBD1. Per germline, CDR1 MDHEN and CDR2 SYDVKM. This CDR3 has 15 amino acids. V was pared by 6 bases and J by 8 bases, with 8 bases of the junction left unmatched. The CDR3 nucleotides are TGTGCCAGCAGCGAAGGGACAGGGGGAGGAGAAAAACTGTTTTTT. Translation gives CASSEGTGGGEKLFF.

This chain connects TRBV28 to TRBJ1-2; a possible D gene is TRBD1 (5 bases). This CDR3 has 15 residues. Germline loops: CDR1 MDHEN, CDR2 SYDVKM. V gave up 1 base and J gave up 7 bases, with 16 bases separating them. The DNA for the CDR3 is TGTGCCAGCAGTTTATCGCTGACAGTATATAGTGGCTACACCTTC. Translated: CASSLSLTVYSGYTF.

V usage is TRBV5-1 and J usage is TRBJ2-3; 11 bases are shared with TRBD1. In germline, CDR1 is SGHRS, CDR2 YFSETQ. The CDR3 contains 16 residues. The V segment lost 0 bases and the J segment 4 bases; nucleotides outside the gene matches: 4. CDR3: CASSLAGTGGADTQYF. The CDR3 DNA reads as TGCGCCAGCAGCTTGGCCGGGACAGGGGGGGCAGATACGCAGTATTTT.

The rearrangement joins TRBV11-3 to TRBJ2-5, with D possibly matching TRBD2 (5 bases). This CDR3 has 15 amino acids. Germline CDR1 SGHNT, CDR2 YENEEA. Trimming took off 1 base at V and 2 bases at J, with 11 bases between the two ends. The CDR3 DNA is TGTGCCAGCAGCTTAGGAGGGCCAGATCAAGAGACCCAGTACTTC. Translating it yields CASSLGGPDQETQYF.

Ten or more counts support this clone. The chain combines TRBV4-1 with TRBJ2-5, with TRBD2 identical over 12 bases. This CDR3 contains 15 residues. Germline V gene sequence: CDR1 MGHRA, CDR2 YSYEKL. The V gene end was trimmed by 2 bases and the J gene end by 3 bases; junction bases not matched to a gene: 1. This chain's CDR3 is CASSQWTSGKETQYF. CDR3 DNA: TGCGCCAGCAGCCAATGGACTAGCGGGAAAGAGACCCAGTACTTC.

This chain joins TRBV7-9 and TRBJ1-5; possible D gene TRBD1, 6 bases. The germline gives CDR1 SEHNR, CDR2 FQNEAQ (reference sequence). The ends were cut back, 7 bases at V and 4 bases at J, with 14 bases in the middle. The CDR3 loop spans 14 amino acids. The CDR3 region has the DNA TGTGCCAGCACGATAGGGCAGGGGAATCAGCCCCAGCATTTT. Protein product: CASTIGQGNQPQHF.

The sample holds one count of this clone. The chain uses TRBV29-1 and TRBJ2-3, with TRBD2 as a possible D gene (6 bases). V was shortened by 1 base and J by 1 base, with 6 bases between the two germline ends. This CDR3 is built from 13 residues. The germline V gene has CDR1 SQVTM and CDR2 ANQGSEA. The CDR3 coding sequence is TGCAGCGTTGAAGGGGGGGGCACAGATACGCAGTATTTT. As protein: CSVEGGGTDTQYF.

The chain uses TRBV10-3 and TRBJ2-7, with D possibly being TRBD1 (6 bases). CDR1 is ENHRY and CDR2 is SYGVKD in the germline V gene. The CDR3 is made up of 17 amino acids. V lost 2 bases and J 0 bases, leaving 17 bases between the germline ends. The DNA for the CDR3 is TGTGCCATCAGTGAGCTAACCGGGACAAAGTCCTCCTACGAGCAGTACTTC. Encoded protein: CAISELTGTKSSYEQYF.

The V call is TRBV28, the J call TRBJ1-2, with TRBD1 as a possible D gene (6 bases). This CDR3 has 15 residues. V was cut by 8 bases and J by 0 bases, with 16 bases left in between. CDR1 is MDHEN and CDR2 is SYDVKM in the germline V gene. In DNA form, the CDR3 reads TGTGCCAGCCTAAGACAGGCCCTATCTAACTATGGCTACACCTTC. Its protein is CASLRQALSNYGYTF.

The rearrangement joins TRBV27 to TRBJ1-6, with TRBD1 matching over 8 bases. CDR3 length equals 15 residues. V was clipped by 5 bases and J by 9 bases; unmatched bases: 9. Germline values: CDR1 MNHEY, CDR2 SMNVEV (reference sequence). CDR3 bases: TGTGCCAGCAGTCCCCGGGACAGGTTGAGTTCACCCCTCCACTTT. The encoded protein is CASSPRDRLSSPLHF.

The chain employs TRBV7-9 and TRBJ2-7; unclear D gene. V was cut by 5 bases and J by 6 bases, with 11 bases left in between. Germline CDR1 is SEHNR and CDR2 is FQNEAQ (reference sequence). CDR3 length: 12 residues. The CDR3 nucleotides read TGTGCCAGCAGCCACCCCTCGGGCGAGCAGTACTTC. It codes for CASSHPSGEQYF. Based on the CDR3 plus reference TRBV7-9 and TRBJ2-7, the full variable domain is DTGVSQNPRHKITKRGQNVTFRCDPISEHNRLYWYRQTLGQGPEFLTYFQNEAQLEKSRLLSDRFSAERPKGSFSTLEIQRTEQGDSAMYLCASSHPSGEQYFGPGTRLTVT.

The chain has TRBV30 and TRBJ2-1; 9 bases line up with TRBD2. Germline CDR1 reads GTSNPN; CDR2 reads SVGIG (reference sequence). Trimming took 3 bases from V and 2 from J; bases not matched to a gene: 2. The CDR3 consists of 14 residues. Written as DNA, the CDR3 is TGTGCCTGGAGGGTAGCGGGAGCCTACAATGAGCAGTTCTTC. Protein sequence: CAWRVAGAYNEQFF. The whole variable domain, remainder taken from reference TRBV30 and TRBJ2-1, is SQTIHQWPATLVQPVGSPLSLECTVEGTSNPNLYWYRQAAGRGLQLLFYSVGIGQISSEVPQNLSASRPQDRQFILSSKKLLLSDSGFYLCAWRVAGAYNEQFFGPGTRLTVL.

DNA for the CDR3: TGTGCCAGCAGCTTAGTGGGCAGGGAAGTTAGGTACAATGAGCAGTTCTTC. It encodes CASSLVGREVRYNEQFF. V usage is TRBV7-9 and J usage is TRBJ2-1, with D perhaps TRBD1 (5 bases). Germline V gene lookup returns CDR1 SEHNR and CDR2 FQNEAQ (reference sequence). CDR3 length: 17 residues. V dropped 1 base and J dropped 4 bases, with 17 bases sitting between them.

Only a few counts were recorded for this clone. The genes are TRBV9 and TRBJ1-3, with D unresolved. The germline V gene has CDR1 SGDLS and CDR2 YYNGEE. The CDR3 is made up of 15 amino acids. Trimming removed 0 bases at V and 0 bases at J, with 7 bases between. The CDR3 here is CASSVERDSGNTIYF. The CDR3 region has the DNA TGTGCCAGCAGCGTAGAGAGGGACTCTGGAAACACCATATATTTT.

V is TRBV6-5 and J is TRBJ1-3, with D unclear. V lost 2 bases to trimming and J lost 2 bases, with 10 bases between them. CDR3 size: 15 residues. In germline, CDR1 is MNHEY, CDR2 SVGAGI. The CDR3 sequence: CASSYNRDPGNTIYF. CDR3 DNA sequence: TGTGCCAGCAGTTACAACAGAGACCCTGGAAACACCATATATTTT.

V and J are TRBV19 and TRBJ1-2; the D gene is possibly TRBD1 (5 bases). The germline V and J ends were trimmed by 4 bases and 6 bases, with 12 bases remaining between them. There are 13 residues in the CDR3. Germline V gives CDR1 LNHDA, CDR2 SQIVND (reference sequence). The CDR3 loop reads CASSRAGKDGYTF. The DNA for the CDR3 is TGTGCCAGTAGTAGGGCAGGGAAGGATGGCTACACCTTC.

The chain employs TRBV11-1 and TRBJ1-1; D is uncertain. The CDR3 covers 15 residues. The V end was cut by 3 bases, the J end by 6 bases, with 17 bases between. Germline V gene lookup returns CDR1 SGHAT and CDR2 FQDESV (reference sequence). CDR3 amino acids: CASSFGRERGPEAFF. CDR3 in DNA: TGTGCCAGCAGCTTTGGGCGGGAGCGAGGTCCTGAAGCTTTCTTT. Full variable domain (remainder filled in from reference TRBV11-1 and TRBJ1-1): EAEVAQSPRYKITEKSQAVAFWCDPISGHATLYWYRQILGQGPELLVQFQDESVVDDSQLPKDRFSAERLKGVDSTLKIQPAELGDSAMYLCASSFGRERGPEAFFGQGTRLTVV.

This chain uses TRBV7-3 with TRBJ2-1; possibly TRBD1 for D (5 bases). The length of the CDR3 is 14 residues. V gave up 5 bases and J gave up 3 bases, with 11 bases separating them. CDR1 SGHTA and CDR2 FQGTGA come from the germline V gene. The CDR3 reads CASSLVRGYNEQFF. The CDR3 DNA reads as TGTGCCAGCAGCCTGGTTAGGGGCTACAATGAGCAGTTCTTC.

This chain uses TRBV14 with TRBJ2-6, with D unresolved. This CDR3 has 15 amino acids. CDR1 is SGHDN, CDR2 FVKESK, per germline. V dropped 1 base and J dropped 0 bases, with 4 bases sitting between them. The CDR3, as DNA: TGTGCCAGCAGCCAAGCCCGCTCTGGGGCCAACGTCCTGACTTTC. Translation gives CASSQARSGANVLTF.

This clone was counted a single time. The J gene is TRBJ2-1, the V gene TRBV18, with D possibly being TRBD2 (5 bases). CDR3 length: 14 residues. The V and J ends lost 4 bases and 4 bases respectively, with 11 bases between them. Germline values: CDR1 KGHSH, CDR2 LQKENI. As DNA, the CDR3 is TGTGCCAGCTCACTGGTCGGGATATACAATGAGCAGTTCTTC. This gives the protein CASSLVGIYNEQFF.

This clone was seen ten or more times. The chain is built from TRBV11-2 and TRBJ2-1; the match to TRBD2 covers 7 bases. V shed 4 bases and J 9 bases; nucleotides not matched to a gene: 3. Germline V gives CDR1 SGHAT, CDR2 FQNNGV. This CDR3 has 12 residues. CDR3: CASSSSGGEQFF. The CDR3 nucleotides read TGTGCCAGCAGCTCCTCGGGGGGTGAGCAGTTCTTC.

The chain carries TRBV30 and TRBJ2-7; D is undetermined. Trimming stripped 4 bases from V and 7 bases from J, with 20 bases between. This CDR3 has 14 amino acids. Germline CDR1 is GTSNPN and CDR2 is SVGIG (reference sequence). In nucleotides, the CDR3 is TGTGCCTGGACCGATAAGACTGCCCCCCGAGAGCAGTACTTC. This codes for CAWTDKTAPREQYF.

J is TRBJ2-3 and V is TRBV3-1 (or the pseudogene TRBV3-2); 12 bases agree with TRBD2. V dropped 4 bases and J dropped 3; count of bases not matched to a gene: 8. The CDR3 runs 17 residues. CDR1 and CDR2 (germline): LGHDT, YNNKEL (reference sequence). The CDR3 DNA sequence: TGTGCCAGCAGCCTACTTAGACTAGCGGGGGTGACAGATACGCAGTATTTT. Amino acids: CASSLLRLAGVTDTQYF.